The clone carrying this T cell receptor (beta chain) was seen more than once but under ten times. Its antigen is undetermined. The CDR3 has 16 amino acids. CDR1 and CDR2 (germline): SGHRS, YFSETQ. V gave up 4 bases and J gave up 6 bases; unmatched junction bases: 11. The sample originates from a study of beta chain features in type 1 diabetes. Findings of the study overall: All four CD4+ subsets of Type 1 diabetes patients contained TCRB CDR3s that were moderately but significantly shorter.

The isolated RNA, all of it, was reverse transcribed, so expressed TCRB transcripts were what got sequenced. The study sequenced naive, central memory and regulatory T cell samples to an average of around 3.4 million reads. Assay used: immunoSEQ multiplex PCR; TCRdb lists only in-frame clones, some missing. The sample includes roughly 290,000 clones, roughly 15% of them seen just once. What was sequenced was naive CD4+ T cells from blood. This rearrangement joins TRBV5-1 to TRBJ1-4, with 8 bases lining up with TRBD1. The sequence was collected from a young man with type 1 diabetes. CDR3 nucleotides: TGCGCCAGCAGCCCCCCTACAGGGGGATCTCATGAAAAACTGTTTTTT. Protein product: CASSPPTGGSHEKLFF.